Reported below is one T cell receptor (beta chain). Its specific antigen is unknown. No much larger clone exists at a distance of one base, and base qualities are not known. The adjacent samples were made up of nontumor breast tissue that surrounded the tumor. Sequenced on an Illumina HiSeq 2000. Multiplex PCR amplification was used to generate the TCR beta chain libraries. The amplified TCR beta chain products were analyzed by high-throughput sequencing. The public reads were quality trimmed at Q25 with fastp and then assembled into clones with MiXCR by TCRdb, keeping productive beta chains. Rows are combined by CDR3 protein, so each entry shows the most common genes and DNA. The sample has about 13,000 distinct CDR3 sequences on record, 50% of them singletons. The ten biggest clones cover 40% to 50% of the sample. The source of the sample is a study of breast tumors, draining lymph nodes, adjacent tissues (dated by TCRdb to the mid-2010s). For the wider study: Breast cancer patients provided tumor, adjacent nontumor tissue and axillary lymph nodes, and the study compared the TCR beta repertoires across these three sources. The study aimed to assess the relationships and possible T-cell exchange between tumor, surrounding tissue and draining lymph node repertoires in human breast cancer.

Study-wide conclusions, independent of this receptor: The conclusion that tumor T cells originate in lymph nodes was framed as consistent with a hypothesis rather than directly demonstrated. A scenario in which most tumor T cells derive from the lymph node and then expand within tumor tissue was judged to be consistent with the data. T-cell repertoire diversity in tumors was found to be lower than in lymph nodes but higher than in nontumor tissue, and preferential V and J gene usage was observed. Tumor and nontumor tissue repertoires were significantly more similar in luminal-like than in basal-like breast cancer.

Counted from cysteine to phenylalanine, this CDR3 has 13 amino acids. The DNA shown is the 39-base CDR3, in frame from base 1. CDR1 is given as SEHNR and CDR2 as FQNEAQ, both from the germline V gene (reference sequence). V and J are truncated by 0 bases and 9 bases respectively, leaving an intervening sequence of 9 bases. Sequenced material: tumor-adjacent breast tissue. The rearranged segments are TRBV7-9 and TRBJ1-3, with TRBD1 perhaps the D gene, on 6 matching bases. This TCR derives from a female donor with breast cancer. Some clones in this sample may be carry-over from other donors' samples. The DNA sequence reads TGTGCCAGCAGCTTAGCGGGGGCGCGCACCATATATTTT. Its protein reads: CASSLAGARTIYF.